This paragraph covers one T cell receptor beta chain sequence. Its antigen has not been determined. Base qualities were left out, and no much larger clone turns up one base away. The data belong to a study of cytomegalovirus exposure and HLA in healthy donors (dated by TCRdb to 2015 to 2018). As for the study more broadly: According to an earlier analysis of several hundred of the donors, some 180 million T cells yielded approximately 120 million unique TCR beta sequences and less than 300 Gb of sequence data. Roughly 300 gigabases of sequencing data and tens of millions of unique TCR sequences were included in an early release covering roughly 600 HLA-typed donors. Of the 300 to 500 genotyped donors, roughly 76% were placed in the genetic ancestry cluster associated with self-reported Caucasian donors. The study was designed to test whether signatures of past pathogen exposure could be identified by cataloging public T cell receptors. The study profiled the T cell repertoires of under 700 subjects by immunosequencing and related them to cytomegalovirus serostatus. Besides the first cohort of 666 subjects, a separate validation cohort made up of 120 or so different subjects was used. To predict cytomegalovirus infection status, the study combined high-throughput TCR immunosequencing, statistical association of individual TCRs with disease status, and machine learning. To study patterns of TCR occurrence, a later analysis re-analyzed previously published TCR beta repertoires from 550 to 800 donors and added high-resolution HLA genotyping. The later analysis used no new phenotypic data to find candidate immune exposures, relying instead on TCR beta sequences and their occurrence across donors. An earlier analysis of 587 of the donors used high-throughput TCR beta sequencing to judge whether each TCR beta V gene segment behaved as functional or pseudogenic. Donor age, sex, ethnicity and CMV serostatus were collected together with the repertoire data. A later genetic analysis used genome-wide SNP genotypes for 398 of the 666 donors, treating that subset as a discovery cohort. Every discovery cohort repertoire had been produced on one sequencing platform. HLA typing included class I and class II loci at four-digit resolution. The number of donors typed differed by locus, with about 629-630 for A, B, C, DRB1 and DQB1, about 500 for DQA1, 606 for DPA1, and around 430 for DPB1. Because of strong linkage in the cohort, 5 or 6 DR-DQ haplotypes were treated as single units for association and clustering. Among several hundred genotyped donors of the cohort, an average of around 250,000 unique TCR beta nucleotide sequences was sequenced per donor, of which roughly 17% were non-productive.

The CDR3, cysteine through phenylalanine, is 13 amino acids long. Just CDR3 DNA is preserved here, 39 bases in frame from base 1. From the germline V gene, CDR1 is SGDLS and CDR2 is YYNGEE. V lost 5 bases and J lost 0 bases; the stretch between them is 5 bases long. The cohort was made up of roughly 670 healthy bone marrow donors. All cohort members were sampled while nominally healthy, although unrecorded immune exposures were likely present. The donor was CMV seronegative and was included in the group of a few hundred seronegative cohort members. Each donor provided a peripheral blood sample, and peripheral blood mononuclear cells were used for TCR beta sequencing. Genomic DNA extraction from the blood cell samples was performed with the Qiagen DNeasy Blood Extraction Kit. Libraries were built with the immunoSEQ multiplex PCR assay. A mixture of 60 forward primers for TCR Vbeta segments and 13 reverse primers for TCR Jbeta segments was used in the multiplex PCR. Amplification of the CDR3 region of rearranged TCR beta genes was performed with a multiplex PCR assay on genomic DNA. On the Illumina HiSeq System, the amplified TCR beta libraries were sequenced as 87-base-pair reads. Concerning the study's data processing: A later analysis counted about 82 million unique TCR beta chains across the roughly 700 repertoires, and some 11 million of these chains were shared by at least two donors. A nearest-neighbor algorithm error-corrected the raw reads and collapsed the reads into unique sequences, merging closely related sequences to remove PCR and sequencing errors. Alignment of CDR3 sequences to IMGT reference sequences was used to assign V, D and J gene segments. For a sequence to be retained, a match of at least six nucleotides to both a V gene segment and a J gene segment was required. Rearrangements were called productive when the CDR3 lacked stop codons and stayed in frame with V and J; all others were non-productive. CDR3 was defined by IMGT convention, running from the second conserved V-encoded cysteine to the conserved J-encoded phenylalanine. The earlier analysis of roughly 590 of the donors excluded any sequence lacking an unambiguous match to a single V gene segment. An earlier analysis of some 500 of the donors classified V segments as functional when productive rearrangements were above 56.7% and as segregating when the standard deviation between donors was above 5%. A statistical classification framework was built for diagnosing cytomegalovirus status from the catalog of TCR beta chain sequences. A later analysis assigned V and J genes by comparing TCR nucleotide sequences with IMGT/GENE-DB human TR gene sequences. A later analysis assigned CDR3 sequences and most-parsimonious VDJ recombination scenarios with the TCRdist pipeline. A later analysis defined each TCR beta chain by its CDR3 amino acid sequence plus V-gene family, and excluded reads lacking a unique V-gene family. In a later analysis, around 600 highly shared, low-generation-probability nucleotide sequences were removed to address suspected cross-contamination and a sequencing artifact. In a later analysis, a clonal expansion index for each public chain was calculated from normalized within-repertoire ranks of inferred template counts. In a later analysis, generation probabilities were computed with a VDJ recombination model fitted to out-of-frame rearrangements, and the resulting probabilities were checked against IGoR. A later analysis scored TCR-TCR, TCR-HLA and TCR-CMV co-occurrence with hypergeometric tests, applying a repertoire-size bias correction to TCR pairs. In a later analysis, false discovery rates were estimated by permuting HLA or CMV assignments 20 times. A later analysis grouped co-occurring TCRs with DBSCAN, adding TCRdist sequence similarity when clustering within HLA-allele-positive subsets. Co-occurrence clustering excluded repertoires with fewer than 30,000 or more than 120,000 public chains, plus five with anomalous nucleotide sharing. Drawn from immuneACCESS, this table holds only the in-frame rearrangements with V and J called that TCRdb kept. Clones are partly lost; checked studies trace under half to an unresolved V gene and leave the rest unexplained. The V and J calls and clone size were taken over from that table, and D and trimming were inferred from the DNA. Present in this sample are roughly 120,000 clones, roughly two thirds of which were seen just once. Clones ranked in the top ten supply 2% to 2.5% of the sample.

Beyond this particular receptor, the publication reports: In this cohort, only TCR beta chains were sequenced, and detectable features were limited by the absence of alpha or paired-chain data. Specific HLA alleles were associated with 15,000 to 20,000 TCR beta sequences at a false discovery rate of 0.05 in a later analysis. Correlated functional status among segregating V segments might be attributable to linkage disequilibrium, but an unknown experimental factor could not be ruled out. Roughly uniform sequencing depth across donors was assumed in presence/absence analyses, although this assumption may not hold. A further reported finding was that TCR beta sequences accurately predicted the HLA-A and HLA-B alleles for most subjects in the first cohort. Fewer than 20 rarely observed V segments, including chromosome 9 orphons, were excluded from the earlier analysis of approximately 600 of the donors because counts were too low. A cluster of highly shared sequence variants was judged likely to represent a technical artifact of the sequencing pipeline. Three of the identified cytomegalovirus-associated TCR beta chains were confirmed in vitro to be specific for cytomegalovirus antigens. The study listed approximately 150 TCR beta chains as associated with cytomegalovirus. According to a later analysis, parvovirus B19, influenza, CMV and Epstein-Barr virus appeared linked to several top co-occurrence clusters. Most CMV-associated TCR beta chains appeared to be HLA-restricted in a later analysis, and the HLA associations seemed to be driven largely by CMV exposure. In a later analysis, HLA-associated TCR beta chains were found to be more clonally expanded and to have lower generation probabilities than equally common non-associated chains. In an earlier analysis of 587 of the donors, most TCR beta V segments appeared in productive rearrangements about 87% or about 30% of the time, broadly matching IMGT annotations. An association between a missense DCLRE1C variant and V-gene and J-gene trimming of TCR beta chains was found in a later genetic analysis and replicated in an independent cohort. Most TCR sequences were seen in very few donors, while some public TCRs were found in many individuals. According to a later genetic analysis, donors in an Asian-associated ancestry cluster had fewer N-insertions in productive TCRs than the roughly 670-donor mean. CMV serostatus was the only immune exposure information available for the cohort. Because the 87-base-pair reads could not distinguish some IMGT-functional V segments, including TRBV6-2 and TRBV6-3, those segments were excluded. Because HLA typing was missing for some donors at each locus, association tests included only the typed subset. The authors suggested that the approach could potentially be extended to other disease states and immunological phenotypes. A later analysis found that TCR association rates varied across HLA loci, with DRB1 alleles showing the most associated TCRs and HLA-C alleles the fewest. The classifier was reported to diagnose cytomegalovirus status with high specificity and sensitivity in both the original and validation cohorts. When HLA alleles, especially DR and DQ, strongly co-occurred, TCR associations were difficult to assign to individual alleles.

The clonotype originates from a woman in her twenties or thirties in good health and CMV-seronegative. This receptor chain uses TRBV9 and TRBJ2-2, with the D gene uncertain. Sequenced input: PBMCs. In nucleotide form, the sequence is TGTGCCAGCAGGAGCTCGAACACCGGGGAGCTGTTTTTT. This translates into CASRSSNTGELFF.